This T cell receptor (beta chain) was observed in a study of technical replicates of blood from several donors. Sequenced by immunoSEQ multiplex PCR; TCRdb stores in-frame clones only, minus some. This table has about 69,000 clones, approximately 89% appearing once. V gave up 2 bases and J gave up 2 bases, with 14 bases separating them. The CDR3 has 16 residues. Germline CDR1 and CDR2: MNHNY and SVGAGI (reference sequence). This TCR was recovered from a human donor in good health. Some clones in this sample may be carry-over from other donors' samples. The sample taken for sequencing was PBMCs. V usage is TRBV6-6 and J usage is TRBJ2-3; D is perhaps TRBD2 (6 bases). This chain's CDR3 is CASSYASGDHTDTQYF. The CDR3 DNA reads TGTGCCAGCAGTTACGCTTCGGGGGATCACACAGATACGCAGTATTTT.